The 9 T cell receptor beta chains presented below share a single source sample, sequenced in a study of identical twins. From the 5' RACE reads, TCRdb called clonotypes with MiXCR, one entry per CDR3 protein. Of fewer than 650,000 distinct CDR3 sequences in the sample, about 7% were seen once. These sequences were also reported in another study, on yellow fever vaccine responses in identical twins.

Sequences were obtained from PBMCs. All receptors come from a woman between 18 and 30 years old in good health.

This clonotype appeared a few times. The genes are TRBV7-9 and TRBJ2-7; TRBD1 might be the D (6 bases). Germline values: CDR1 SEHNR, CDR2 FQNEAQ (reference sequence). Trimming stripped 2 bases from V and 7 bases from J, with 12 bases between. The CDR3 covers 13 residues. The chain's CDR3 is CASSLMGAIEQYV. CDR3 sequence (DNA): TGTGCCAGCAGCTTAATGGGGGCTATTGAGCAGTACGTC.

The chain recombines TRBV6-5 with TRBJ2-4; possibly TRBD1 or TRBD2 for D (5 bases each). V gave up 5 bases and J gave up 6 bases, with 8 bases separating them. The CDR3 is 12 amino acids. Germline CDR1 MNHEY, CDR2 SVGAGI. For the CDR3, the DNA is TGTGCCAGCAGTCCCGGGGCAAACATTCAGTACTTC. Translated: CASSPGANIQYF.

The genes are TRBV19 and TRBJ1-1; 9 nucleotides align to TRBD1. With 6 bases clipped from V and 0 bases from J, the junction kept 8 bases outside the gene matches. The CDR3 totals 16 residues. Looked up from germline, CDR1 is LNHDA and CDR2 is SQIVND (reference sequence). In DNA, the CDR3 is TGTGCCAGTAGAACCAGGGACAGGGTAATGAACACTGAAGCTTTCTTT. This encodes CASRTRDRVMNTEAFF.

The chain's CDR3 is CSVAPGTQYGYTF. For the CDR3, the DNA is TGCAGCGTGGCCCCCGGGACCCAATATGGCTACACCTTC. The rearrangement joins TRBV29-1 to TRBJ1-2; D might be TRBD1 (5 bases). CDR3 length equals 13 residues. Germline CDR1 is SQVTM and CDR2 is ANQGSEA. V was clipped by 6 bases and J by 5 bases, with 16 bases between them.

A few counts support this clonotype. The chain uses TRBV7-9 and TRBJ2-3; D gene ambiguous. Deletions cut 5 bases from V and 0 bases from J, with 18 bases between. The CDR3 has 17 residues. Germline V gives CDR1 SEHNR, CDR2 FQNEAQ (reference sequence). CDR3 region: CASSTHDTLTSTDTQYF. CDR3 sequence (DNA): TGTGCCAGCAGCACTCACGACACCCTGACTAGCACAGATACGCAGTATTTT.

This clonotype was counted ten times or more. The chain has TRBV4-1 and TRBJ1-2; no reliable D call. The CDR3 loop spans 13 amino acids. Germline V gene lookup returns CDR1 MGHRA and CDR2 YSYEKL. Trimming shortened V by 4 bases and J by 7 bases, and 13 bases separated the two germline ends. CDR3 DNA: TGCGCCAGCAGCCTCAAAGAATCCGGTGGCTACACCTTC. It yields the protein CASSLKESGGYTF.

This clonotype has more than one count but fewer than ten. This chain connects TRBV9 to TRBJ2-3; the match to TRBD2 covers 10 bases. This CDR3 region has 16 residues. Trimming removed 0 bases from V and 4 bases from J; junction bases left unmatched: 5. Germline V lookup: CDR1 SGDLS, CDR2 YYNGEE. The CDR3 loop reads CASSVGAGGPSDTQYF. The CDR3 DNA sequence: TGTGCCAGCAGCGTAGGAGCGGGGGGGCCGTCAGATACGCAGTATTTT.

This clonotype was seen a few times. V usage is TRBV12-3 or TRBV12-4 and J usage is TRBJ1-5; D call uncertain. V was shortened by 3 bases and J by 6 bases, with 6 bases between the two germline ends. The CDR3 has 12 residues. The CDR3 loop is CASSFGAQPQHF. In DNA, the CDR3 is TGTGCCAGCAGTTTTGGCGCTCAGCCCCAGCATTTT.

In this sample, this clonotype turned up many times. The V and J genes are TRBV5-1 and TRBJ1-1, with D possibly TRBD1 on 6 matching bases. Germline V gives CDR1 SGHRS, CDR2 YFSETQ. The CDR3 loop spans 16 amino acids. The germline V and J ends were trimmed by 0 bases and 2 bases, with 14 bases remaining between them. CDR3 amino acids: CASSLDGQRLNTEAFF. For the CDR3, the DNA is TGCGCCAGCAGCTTGGATGGACAGCGGTTAAACACTGAAGCTTTCTTT. The whole variable domain, filled in from reference TRBV5-1 and TRBJ1-1, reads KAGVTQTPRYLIKTRGQQVTLSCSPISGHRSVSWYQQTPGQGLQFLFEYFSETQRNKGNFPGRFSGRQFSNSRSEMNVSTLELGDSALYLCASSLDGQRLNTEAFFGQGTRLTVV.